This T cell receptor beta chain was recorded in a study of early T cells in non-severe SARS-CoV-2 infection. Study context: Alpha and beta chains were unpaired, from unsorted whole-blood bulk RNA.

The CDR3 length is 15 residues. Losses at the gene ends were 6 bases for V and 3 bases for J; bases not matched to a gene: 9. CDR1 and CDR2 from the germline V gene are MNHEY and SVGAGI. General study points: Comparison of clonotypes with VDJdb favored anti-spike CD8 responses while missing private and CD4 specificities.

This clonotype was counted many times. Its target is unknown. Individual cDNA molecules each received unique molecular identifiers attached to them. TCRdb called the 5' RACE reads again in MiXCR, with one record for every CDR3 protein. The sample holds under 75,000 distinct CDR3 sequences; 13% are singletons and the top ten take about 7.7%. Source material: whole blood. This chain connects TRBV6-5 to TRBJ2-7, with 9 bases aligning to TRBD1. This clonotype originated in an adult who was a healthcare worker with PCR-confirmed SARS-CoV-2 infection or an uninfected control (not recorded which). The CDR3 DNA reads TGTGCCAGCAGACTGGGGCCGGGACAGGGCTACGAGCAGTACTTC. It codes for CASRLGPGQGYEQYF.